This T cell receptor (beta chain) was profiled in a study of CD8+CD57+ T cells in acquired aplastic anemia. Across the study: DNA recovered from sorted CD4+ and CD8+ cells had a mean of approximately 3.2 ug.

CDR3 length equals 15 residues. V dropped 2 bases and J dropped 3; count of bases not matched to a gene: 5. The V gene's germline CDR1 is SEHNR and CDR2 FQNEAQ (reference sequence). In regard to this clonotype: The antigen is not known.

Study findings and constraints: Both patients and controls carried the same twenty-nine CD8+ CDR3 sequences. Statistical testing detected no significant gap in CD8+ Simpson's diversity between patients and controls.

Genomic DNA served as template for TCR beta VDJ and CDR3 profiling. One entry per CDR3 protein, called by TCRdb with MiXCR from the reads. The repertoire holds 200,000 or so distinct CDR3 sequences, about three fifths seen once, with about half in the top ten. The chain couples TRBV7-9 to TRBJ2-3; 7 bases align to TRBD2. The source material was sorted CD4+, CD8+, or CD8+CD57+ T cells (not recorded which) from PBMCs. This clonotype was obtained from a human donor with severe aplastic anemia or a healthy control (not recorded which). The CDR3 here is CASSLNSGVTDTQYF. DNA of the CDR3: TGTGCCAGCAGCTTAAACAGCGGGGTGACAGATACGCAGTATTTT.